This TCR beta chain was observed in a study of cytomegalovirus exposure and HLA in healthy donors. Study-wide findings and caveats: With later analysis, a missense DCLRE1C variant became linked to TCR beta V- and J-gene trimming. By a later analysis, the bulk of CMV-associated TCR beta chains appeared HLA-restricted. Reportedly, cytomegalovirus status was diagnosed with high sensitivity and specificity.

Germline CDR1 and CDR2: LGHNA and YSLEER. V gave up 0 bases and J gave up 4 bases; unmatched junction bases: 3. The CDR3 totals 16 residues. The PCR employed 60 Vbeta primers together with 13 Jbeta primers. Authors' methods: A later analysis tallied approximately 80 million unique TCR beta chains, 8.5 million to 11 million of them shared. Libraries were prepared by immunoSEQ multiplex PCR; TCRdb keeps only in-frame clonotypes and omits some of them. The V and J calls and clone size come from that table; D and trimming were worked out from the DNA. The sample lists roughly 130,000 clones, roughly three quarters seen once, with 2% to 2.5% in the top ten. Notes on this clone: The antigen is not known. Other DNA sequences in this sample translate to the same CDR3.

This rearrangement joins TRBV4-3 to TRBJ2-3; TRBD2 agrees at 11 bases. The TCR sequence derives from a man between 18 and 29 years old in good health and CMV-seronegative. Sequencing was done on a sample of PBMCs. DNA for the CDR3: TGCGCCAGCAGCCAAGATCTAGCGGGAGGCCCAGATACGCAGTATTTT. Translation gives CASSQDLAGGPDTQYF.